Following are 22 T cell receptor beta chains from one sample sequenced in a study of T cell responses to AZD1222 COVID-19 vaccine. Clones were read by immunoSEQ multiplex PCR, and TCRdb kept only the in-frame ones, dropping some. The table includes more than 100,000 clones, around 85% detected once. Sequenced here: peripheral blood, sampled 28 days after the second dose of the MenACWY control vaccine. These receptors originate from an adult who received the MenACWY meningococcal vaccine as a control.

The rearrangement links TRBV19 to TRBJ1-1; TRBD1 matches 10 bases. CDR1 and CDR2 (germline): LNHDA, SQIVND (reference sequence). The CDR3 covers 14 residues. The V gene end was trimmed by 2 bases and the J gene end by 8 bases; junction bases not matched to a gene: 5. The CDR3 region is CASSISGQGLEAFF. CDR3 DNA: TGTGCCAGTAGTATATCGGGACAGGGGTTAGAAGCTTTCTTT.

V is TRBV3-1 (or the pseudogene TRBV3-2) and J is TRBJ2-2; 7 bases line up with TRBD1. The CDR3 totals 15 residues. With V trimmed by 2 bases and J by 1 base, 1 base remained unmatched. Germline V CDR1 and CDR2: LGHDT, YNNKEL (reference sequence). Here the CDR3 reads CASSQRQGNTGELFF. In DNA, the CDR3 is TGTGCCAGCAGCCAAAGACAGGGGAACACCGGGGAGCTGTTTTTT.

The chain carries TRBV28 and TRBJ2-7; 10 nucleotides line up with TRBD1. The CDR3 loop spans 16 amino acids. Trimming at V came to 6 bases and at J to 4 bases, leaving 12 bases not matched to a gene. Germline V gives CDR1 MDHEN, CDR2 SYDVKM. The CDR3 coding sequence is TGTGCCAGCAGATCTCCTCCGGGACAGGGGTTGTACGAGCAGTACTTC. Its translation is CASRSPPGQGLYEQYF.

This clone was recorded a few times. This chain uses TRBV10-2 with TRBJ1-3; D gene uncertain. Germline assignment: CDR1 WSHSY and CDR2 SAAADI. The CDR3 spans 14 residues. V shed 1 base and J shed 2 bases, with 6 bases lying between them. CDR3 sequence: CASSEFWPGNTIYF. CDR3 in DNA: TGCGCCAGCAGTGAGTTTTGGCCTGGAAACACCATATATTTT.

V is TRBV27 and J is TRBJ2-1, with 9 bases matching TRBD1. Unmatched junction bases numbered 13, after V lost 5 bases and J lost 5 bases. Germline values: CDR1 MNHEY, CDR2 SMNVEV (reference sequence). CDR3 length: 17 residues. CDR3 in DNA: TGTGCCAGCAGTAAACGCCGGGACAGGGATCTGGACAATGAGCAGTTCTTC. Translated, it gives CASSKRRDRDLDNEQFF.

J is TRBJ1-2 and V is TRBV5-1; the D is unclear. CDR1 is SGHRS and CDR2 is YFSETQ in the germline V gene. Trimming cost V 4 bases and J 6 bases, with 16 bases left between them. This CDR3 has 14 amino acids. CDR3 bases: TGCGCCAGCAGCAAGGGCGGCCCAGGCCATGGCTACACCTTC. Its protein is CASSKGGPGHGYTF.

The DNA of the CDR3 is TGTGCCAGCAGTGAAATCGCGCAGGGCGGGGTCGGGGAGCTGTTTTTT. It encodes CASSEIAQGGVGELFF. J is TRBJ2-2 and V is TRBV6-1; D is perhaps TRBD2 (6 bases). CDR3 length equals 16 residues. Looked up from germline, CDR1 is MNHNS and CDR2 is SASEGT. Trimming removed 2 bases from V and 7 bases from J, with 17 bases in between.

The CDR3 loop reads CASSRGTGGAGSPLHF. The CDR3 DNA follows: TGTGCCAGCAGCCGTGGGACAGGGGGCGCGGGTTCACCCCTCCACTTT. The J gene is TRBJ1-6, the V gene TRBV7-6, with TRBD1 matching 12 bases. Per the germline V gene, CDR1 is SGHVS and CDR2 is FNYEAQ. V shed 5 bases, J shed 9 bases, and the junction held 8 bases outside the gene matches. This CDR3 region has 16 residues.

The chain links TRBV12-3 or TRBV12-4 to TRBJ1-5; unclear D gene. The CDR3 runs to 13 residues. Trimming took off 0 bases at V and 5 bases at J, with 5 bases between the two ends. The CDR3 spells CASSLALDQPQHF. The CDR3 bases are TGTGCCAGCAGTTTAGCCTTAGATCAGCCCCAGCATTTT.

The chain combines TRBV7-2 with TRBJ1-5; no clear D gene. The length of the CDR3 is 13 residues. V was trimmed by 7 bases and J by 4 bases, leaving 11 bases between them. From germline, CDR1 is SGHTA and CDR2 FQGNSA. CDR3 sequence: CASTPGPNQPQHF. The CDR3 coding sequence is TGTGCCAGCACTCCCGGACCTAATCAGCCCCAGCATTTT. Filled out from reference TRBV7-2 and TRBJ1-5, the complete variable domain reads GAGVSQSPSNKVTEKGKDVELRCDPISGHTALYWYRQSLGQGLEFLIYFQGNSAPDKSGLPSDRFSAERTGGSVSTLTIQRTQQEDSAVYLCASTPGPNQPQHFGDGTRLSIL.

V is TRBV28 and J is TRBJ2-1, with a possible D match to TRBD2 (6 bases). Trimming cost V 5 bases and J 0 bases, with 14 bases left between them. CDR3 length: 16 amino acids. Germline V gene data show CDR1 as MDHEN and CDR2 as SYDVKM. This chain's CDR3 is CASSPRAGRSYNEQFF. The CDR3 nucleotides read TGTGCCAGCAGTCCCAGGGCGGGGCGCTCCTACAATGAGCAGTTCTTC.

V gene TRBV28 combines with J gene TRBJ1-2, with D possibly TRBD1 on 6 matching bases. The germline V gene encodes CDR1 MDHEN and CDR2 SYDVKM. This CDR3 spans 13 amino acids. The ends were cut back, 5 bases at V and 7 bases at J, with 14 bases in the middle. Here the CDR3 DNA reads TGTGCCAGCAGTGAGTACAGGGCTTTTGGCTACACCTTC. This gives the protein CASSEYRAFGYTF.

This rearrangement joins TRBV6-8 to TRBJ2-1; 10 bases align to TRBD2. Germline CDR1 MNHGY, CDR2 SAAAGT. The V and J ends lost 0 bases and 7 bases, in that order; junction bases with no gene match: 3. This CDR3 has 15 amino acids. The chain's CDR3 is CASSYSGLAANEQFF. DNA of the CDR3: TGTGCCAGCAGTTACTCAGGACTAGCGGCAAATGAGCAGTTCTTC.

The chain uses TRBV11-3 and TRBJ2-3; 7 bases agree with TRBD2. Germline CDR1 and CDR2: SGHNT and YENEEA. The V segment lost 4 bases and the J segment 4 bases; nucleotides outside the gene matches: 8. The CDR3 contains 15 residues. DNA for the CDR3: TGTGCCAGCAGCTGGTCCAGCGGGGAAGCAGATACGCAGTATTTT. This sequence encodes CASSWSSGEADTQYF. Looking up the rest from reference TRBV11-3 and TRBJ2-3 gives the full variable domain: EAGVVQSPRYKIIEKKQPVAFWCNPISGHNTLYWYLQNLGQGPELLIRYENEEAVDDSQLPKDRFSAERLKGVDSTLKIQPAELGDSAVYLCASSWSSGEADTQYFGPGTRLTVL.

The chain uses TRBV5-8 and TRBJ2-7; 9 nucleotides agree with TRBD1. This CDR3 contains 13 residues. Germline values: CDR1 SGHTS, CDR2 YDEGEE. Trimming cost V 7 bases and J 4 bases; bases outside gene matches: 6. DNA for the CDR3: TGTGCCAGCCACCGGGACAGGGTTTACGAGCAGTACTTC. Protein sequence: CASHRDRVYEQYF.

In its sample, this clone ranks as medium-sized. The chain recombines TRBV6-4 with TRBJ2-5; D is possibly TRBD1 (7 bases). The V and J ends lost 6 bases and 4 bases respectively, with 18 bases between them. Germline CDR1 reads MRHNA; CDR2 reads SNTAGT. The CDR3 is 15 amino acids. The CDR3 bases are TGTGCCAGCAGCCCGGGTCAGGGGGGCCCAGAGACCCAGTACTTC. Translation gives CASSPGQGGPETQYF.

The V gene is TRBV30, the J gene TRBJ1-3; no firm D call. This CDR3 is 13 amino acids long. Germline lookup yields CDR1 GTSNPN and CDR2 SVGIG (reference sequence). Trimming took off 0 bases at V and 2 bases at J, with 5 bases between the two ends. Here the CDR3 reads CAWSVPPGNTIYF. Written as DNA, the CDR3 is TGTGCCTGGAGTGTACCCCCTGGAAACACCATATATTTT. Based on the CDR3 plus reference TRBV30 and TRBJ1-3, the full variable domain is SQTIHQWPATLVQPVGSPLSLECTVEGTSNPNLYWYRQAAGRGLQLLFYSVGIGQISSEVPQNLSASRPQDRQFILSSKKLLLSDSGFYLCAWSVPPGNTIYFGEGSWLTVV.

The chain employs TRBV19 and TRBJ1-1; unclear D gene. Germline V gene sequence: CDR1 LNHDA, CDR2 SQIVND (reference sequence). V dropped 9 bases and J dropped 7 bases, with 18 bases sitting between them. This CDR3 has 13 residues. The CDR3 DNA reads as TGTGCCAGCCGGGCCCCCGGGAAGGGTGAAGCTTTCTTT. Its translation is CASRAPGKGEAFF. The full variable domain, its missing parts supplied by reference TRBV19 and TRBJ1-1, is DGGITQSPKYLFRKEGQNVTLSCEQNLNHDAMYWYRQDPGQGLRLIYYSQIVNDFQKGDIAEGYSVSREKKESFPLTVTSAQKNPTAFYLCASRAPGKGEAFFGQGTRLTVV.

The chain recombines TRBV29-1 with TRBJ2-2; the D is unclear. Germline values: CDR1 SQVTM, CDR2 ANQGSEA. The CDR3 covers 12 residues. Trimming took off 4 bases at V and 5 bases at J, with 8 bases between the two ends. CDR3: CSVAHGTGELFF. In nucleotides, the CDR3 is TGCAGCGTTGCGCACGGGACCGGGGAGCTGTTTTTT.

This rearrangement joins TRBV18 to TRBJ1-5; D gene uncertain. The CDR3 consists of 18 residues. Germline V gene sequence: CDR1 KGHSH, CDR2 LQKENI. V was clipped by 4 bases and J by 0 bases, with 19 bases between them. The CDR3 DNA follows: TGTGCCAGCTCACTCCTCCCCCAGGCTCCGATTAGCAATCAGCCCCAGCATTTT. As protein: CASSLLPQAPISNQPQHF.

The V call is TRBV11-2, the J call TRBJ1-6; the D is unclear. This CDR3 spans 15 amino acids. V was clipped by 5 bases and J by 7 bases, with 15 bases between them. Germline CDR1 reads SGHAT; CDR2 reads FQNNGV. The CDR3 sequence is CASSIISGRNSPLHF. CDR3 sequence (DNA): TGTGCCAGCAGCATAATCTCCGGGAGGAATTCACCCCTCCACTTT.

The chain employs TRBV29-1 and TRBJ2-7, with D perhaps TRBD2 (5 bases). The CDR3 contains 14 residues. With 0 bases removed from V and 2 bases from J, the gap between germline ends came to 11 bases. From germline, CDR1 is SQVTM and CDR2 ANQGSEA. The DNA for the CDR3 is TGCAGCGTTGAAGATGGGGAGCCCCCCTACGAGCAGTACGTC. Protein product: CSVEDGEPPYEQYV.